This note documents a single T cell receptor (beta chain) sequence. Per the germline V gene, CDR1 is MNHEY and CDR2 is SMNVEV (reference sequence). The ends were cut back, 3 bases at V and 1 base at J, with 9 bases in the middle. The CDR3 contains 14 residues. This sample was included in a study of preoperative IRX-2 immunotherapy in early breast cancer. Noted treatment: preoperative locoregional IRX-2 cytokine immunotherapy. Preoperative locoregional IRX-2 cytokine immunotherapy was tested in the phase Ib source study. TCRdb's copy holds only in-frame clones and misses some; the assay was immunoSEQ multiplex PCR. The sample holds 30,000 to 35,000 clones, 90% to 95% seen once.

This specimen was taken from a patient treated with IRX-2 immunotherapy. This chain joins TRBV27 and TRBJ2-5; D might be TRBD1 (5 bases). This sequence was found in a human donor with breast cancer. The DNA for the CDR3 is TGTGCCAGCAGTTTCCTGGGGCCCCAAGAGACCCAGTACTTC. This gives the protein CASSFLGPQETQYF.